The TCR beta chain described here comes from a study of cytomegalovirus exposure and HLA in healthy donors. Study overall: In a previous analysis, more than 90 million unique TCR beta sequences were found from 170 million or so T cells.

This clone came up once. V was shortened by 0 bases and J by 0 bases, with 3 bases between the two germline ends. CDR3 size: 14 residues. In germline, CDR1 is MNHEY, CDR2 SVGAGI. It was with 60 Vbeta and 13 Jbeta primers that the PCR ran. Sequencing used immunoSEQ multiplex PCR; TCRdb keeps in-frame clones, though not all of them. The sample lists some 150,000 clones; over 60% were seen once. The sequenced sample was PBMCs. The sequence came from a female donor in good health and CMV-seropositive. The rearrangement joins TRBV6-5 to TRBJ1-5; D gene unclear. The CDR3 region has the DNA TGTGCCAGCAGTTACTCCGGTAGCAATCAGCCCCAGCATTTT. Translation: CASSYSGSNQPQHF.